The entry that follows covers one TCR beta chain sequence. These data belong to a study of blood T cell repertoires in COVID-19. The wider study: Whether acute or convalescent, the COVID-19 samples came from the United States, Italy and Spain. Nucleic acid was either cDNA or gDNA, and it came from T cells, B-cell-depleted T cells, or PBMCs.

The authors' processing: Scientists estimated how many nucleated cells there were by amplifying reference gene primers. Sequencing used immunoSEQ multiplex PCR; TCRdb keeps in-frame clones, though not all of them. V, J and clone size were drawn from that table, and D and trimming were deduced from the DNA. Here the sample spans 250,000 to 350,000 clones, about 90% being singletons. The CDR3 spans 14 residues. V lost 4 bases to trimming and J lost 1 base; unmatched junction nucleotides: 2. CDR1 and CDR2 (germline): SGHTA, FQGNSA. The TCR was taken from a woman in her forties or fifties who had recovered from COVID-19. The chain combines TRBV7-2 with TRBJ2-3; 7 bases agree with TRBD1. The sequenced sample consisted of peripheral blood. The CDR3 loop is CASSWTGRTDTQYF. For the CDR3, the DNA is TGTGCCAGCAGCTGGACAGGTCGCACAGATACGCAGTATTTT.